This T cell receptor (beta chain) appears in the sequencing data of a study of T cell repertoires in cytomegalovirus infection. Overall study context: It was the public TCR beta signatures that indicated both CMV infection and matching HLA type.

Many counts were recorded for this clonotype. Its specificity is not known. Points from the study as a whole: The cumulative frequency of public TCR beta families identified carriers of CMV plus the relevant HLA. HLA-C-restricted CMV-specific TCR beta clonotypes prevailed in the ex vivo response.

Using its own MiXCR run on the reads, TCRdb lists one record per CDR3 protein. Among approximately 140,000 distinct CDR3 sequences listed, 20% to 30% were seen once. The sequence derives from a human donor in good health (CMV status not recorded). Some clones in this sample may be carry-over from other donors' samples. Material for sequencing was PBMCs, sequenced either directly or after in vitro stimulation (not recorded which).

The CDR3 sequence: CASSLAVRGTNEKLFF. CDR3 nucleotide sequence: TGTGCCAGCAGCTTAGCGGTTCGTGGGACTAATGAAAAACTGTTTTTT. The rearrangement links TRBV7-8 to TRBJ1-4; D is unresolved. V dropped 0 bases and J dropped 2 bases, with 10 bases sitting between them. Looked up from germline, CDR1 is SGHVS and CDR2 is FQNEAQ. CDR3 length: 16 amino acids. Combining the CDR3 with reference TRBV7-8 and TRBJ1-4 gives the whole variable domain GAGVSQSPRYKVAKRGQDVALRCDPISGHVSLFWYQQALGQGPEFLTYFQNEAQLDKSGLPSDRFFAERPEGSVSTLKIQRTQQEDSAVYLCASSLAVRGTNEKLFFGSGTQLSVL.